A single sample is the source of the 8 T cell receptor beta chains below, sequenced in a study of T-cell memory formation after mild COVID-19. MiXCR, applied by TCRdb to the 5' RACE reads, yields one record per CDR3 protein. This sample yields fewer than 200,000 distinct CDR3 sequences, of which about 18% are seen a single time; around 3.9% belongs to the top ten. Sequencing was done on a sample of PBMCs or a T cell subset sorted from them (not recorded which). These receptors were taken from a man aged 18 to 30 who had mild COVID-19 (a few samples of this study predate the infection). Cell type and time point are not known.

This clonotype has a handful of counts. The J gene is TRBJ2-1, the V gene TRBV5-1; D may be TRBD2 (6 bases). Looked up from germline, CDR1 is SGHRS and CDR2 is YFSETQ. V was clipped by 5 bases and J by 14 bases, with 20 bases between them. The CDR3 runs 13 residues. The CDR3 is CASREAGPPGEFF. The CDR3 region has the DNA TGCGCCAGCAGGGAGGCGGGCCCTCCGGGGGAGTTCTTC.

The chain carries TRBV10-3 and TRBJ2-1; 9 nucleotides align to TRBD2. The CDR3 consists of 14 residues. CDR1 and CDR2 (germline): ENHRY, SYGVKD. The V gene end was trimmed by 6 bases and the J gene end by 5 bases; junction bases not matched to a gene: 5. In DNA, the CDR3 is TGTGCCATCAGGAGCGGGGGGTCCAACAATGAGCAGTTCTTC. Its translation: CAIRSGGSNNEQFF.

The chain joins TRBV5-1 to TRBJ2-3; maybe TRBD1 (6 bases). V shed 5 bases and J shed 6 bases, with 10 bases lying between them. This CDR3 region has 12 residues. The germline V gene has CDR1 SGHRS and CDR2 YFSETQ. CDR3 nucleotide sequence: TGCGCCAGCAGGGCAGGGGCTGATACGCAGTATTTT. Protein sequence: CASRAGADTQYF.

V gene TRBV7-8 combines with J gene TRBJ2-7, with TRBD1 as a possible D gene (6 bases). In germline, CDR1 is SGHVS, CDR2 FQNEAQ. The CDR3 loop spans 15 amino acids. Trimming shortened V by 4 bases and J by 3 bases, and 16 bases separated the two germline ends. CDR3 coding DNA: TGTGCCAGCAGCTCCCCAGGGGTCTCCGACTACGAGCAGTACTTC. It codes for CASSSPGVSDYEQYF.

This clonotype was detected only a few times. The V call is TRBV6-2 or TRBV6-3, the J call TRBJ2-5; 12 nucleotides match TRBD2. The length of the CDR3 is 17 residues. With V trimmed by 6 bases and J by 3 bases, 11 bases remained unmatched. CDR1 and CDR2 (germline): MNHEY, SVGEGT. CDR3 sequence: CASSKGTTSGGEETQYF. The CDR3 DNA is TGTGCCAGCAGCAAGGGGACGACTAGCGGGGGCGAAGAGACCCAGTACTTC.

The V and J genes are TRBV24-1 and TRBJ2-5; TRBD1 is a possible D gene (6 bases). There are 16 residues in the CDR3. Trimming cost V 3 bases and J 5 bases, with 18 bases left between them. Germline V gives CDR1 KGHDR, CDR2 SFDVKD. The CDR3 region is CATSDTGTLGLETQYF. Here the CDR3 DNA reads TGTGCCACCAGTGATACCGGGACATTGGGTTTGGAGACCCAGTACTTC.

The chain is built from TRBV3-1 and TRBJ2-5; 11 bases are a match to TRBD2. This CDR3 is 17 amino acids long. The germline V gene encodes CDR1 LGHDT and CDR2 YNNKEL (reference sequence). With V trimmed by 3 bases and J by 2 bases, 8 bases remained unmatched. The CDR3 region has the DNA TGTGCCAGCAGCCAGGCCCTAGCGGGGGGACGACAAGAGACCCAGTACTTC. This encodes CASSQALAGGRQETQYF.

This clonotype was observed a handful of times. J is TRBJ2-5 and V is TRBV5-6; D unresolved. V lost 2 bases and J 5 bases, leaving 13 bases between the germline ends. The CDR3 length is 14 residues. CDR1 is SGHDT and CDR2 is YYEEEE in the germline V gene. The CDR3, as DNA: TGTGCCAGCAGCTTTCCCGGGTGGGGTGAGACCCAGTACTTC. It specifies CASSFPGWGETQYF. Looking up the rest from reference TRBV5-6 and TRBJ2-5 gives the full variable domain: DAGVTQSPTHLIKTRGQQVTLRCSPKSGHDTVSWYQQALGQGPQFIFQYYEEEERQRGNFPDRFSGHQFPNYSSELNVNALLLGDSALYLCASSFPGWGETQYFGPGTRLLVL.